These 14 T cell receptor beta chains were all obtained from the same sample, sequenced in a study of OX40 agonist ivuxolimab in advanced cancers. Produced via immunoSEQ multiplex PCR; TCRdb's table is partial and in-frame only. The sample has under 60,000 clones, around four fifths seen once. Sample: CD4+ or CD8+ T cells sorted from blood, taken in a trial of the OX40 agonist ivuxolimab. These TCRs come from an adult with an advanced solid tumor such as melanoma, head and neck, liver or kidney cancer.

The V call is TRBV7-2, the J call TRBJ2-7; a possible D gene is TRBD2 (6 bases). V was cut by 1 base and J by 1 base, with 8 bases left in between. The length of the CDR3 is 14 residues. Per germline, CDR1 SGHTA and CDR2 FQGNSA. CDR3 in DNA: TGTGCCAGCAGCTTAGTCGGGGGATCCTACGAGCAGTACTTC. Protein: CASSLVGGSYEQYF.

This clone was seen a few times. The rearrangement joins TRBV7-2 to TRBJ1-5; TRBD1 might be the D (5 bases). Germline V gives CDR1 SGHTA, CDR2 FQGNSA. The CDR3 is 15 residues long. V lost 6 bases to trimming and J lost 0 bases, with 12 bases between them. The CDR3 DNA reads TGTGCCAGCAGTCCCGACAGACTTAGCAATCAGCCCCAGCATTTT. Translated: CASSPDRLSNQPQHF.

CDR3 nucleotide sequence: TGTGCCAGCTCACCACGAAGGGGGGACCAAGAGACCCAGTACTTC. It specifies CASSPRRGDQETQYF. The genes are TRBV18 and TRBJ2-5; either TRBD1 or TRBD2 may fit D (6 bases each). V shed 1 base and J shed 0 bases, with 9 bases lying between them. The CDR3 has 15 residues. Germline V gene data show CDR1 as KGHSH and CDR2 as LQKENI.

This chain links TRBV9 with TRBJ2-2; 7 bases align to TRBD1. Trimming at V came to 2 bases and at J to 0 bases, leaving 4 bases not matched to a gene. CDR3 size: 16 residues. Germline V gene data show CDR1 as SGDLS and CDR2 as YYNGEE. Here the CDR3 DNA reads TGTGCCAGCAGCGTCTACGACAGGGCGAACACCGGGGAGCTGTTTTTT. Residues: CASSVYDRANTGELFF.

The chain joins TRBV9 to TRBJ2-5; TRBD2 might be the D (7 bases). The germline V gene has CDR1 SGDLS and CDR2 YYNGEE. V lost 4 bases, J lost 3 bases, and 16 bases lay in between. The CDR3 length is 15 residues. CDR3 sequence (DNA): TGTGCCAGCAGCCCCCCCCCGGGGGGCGAAGAGACCCAGTACTTC. Its translation is CASSPPPGGEETQYF.

This clone occurred a few times. V gene TRBV2 combines with J gene TRBJ1-5; no clear D. Per the germline V gene, CDR1 is SNHLY and CDR2 is FYNNEI. V lost 1 base and J lost 7, with 8 bases in between. There are 13 residues in the CDR3. CDR3 loop: CASSEGSGQPQHF. DNA of the CDR3: TGTGCCAGCAGTGAAGGAAGTGGACAGCCCCAGCATTTT.

The V and J genes are TRBV10-3 and TRBJ2-2; D not resolved. Trimming left V 8 bases short and J 5 bases short, with 18 bases between. CDR1 is ENHRY, CDR2 SYGVKD, per germline. This CDR3 has 15 amino acids. CDR3 DNA: TGTGCCATCCCCGGCGGACCGGGTGGTACCGGGGAGCTGTTTTTT. As protein: CAIPGGPGGTGELFF.

This clone was picked up one time. The chain recombines TRBV10-3 with TRBJ1-1, with TRBD1 matching over 9 bases. Losses at the gene ends were 5 bases for V and 8 bases for J; bases not matched to a gene: 6. The germline V gene encodes CDR1 ENHRY and CDR2 SYGVKD. The CDR3 extends over 13 amino acids. CDR3 DNA: TGTGCCATCAGTCTAACAGGGGGCGGCGAAGCTTTCTTT. Residues: CAISLTGGGEAFF.

The chain employs TRBV11-2 and TRBJ2-7, with 7 bases identical to TRBD1. This CDR3 comprises 14 residues. The junction had 4 bases not matched to a gene; V was cut back by 3 bases and J by 2 bases. CDR1 and CDR2 (germline): SGHAT, FQNNGV. CDR3 sequence: CASSLLTGPYEQYF. In nucleotides, the CDR3 is TGTGCCAGCAGCTTGCTGACAGGGCCCTACGAGCAGTACTTC.

This sequence joins TRBV6-5 and TRBJ2-5; TRBD1 agrees at 12 bases. V lost 5 bases and J lost 5; bases outside the gene matches: 6. Germline CDR1 is MNHEY and CDR2 is SVGAGI. CDR3 length: 15 residues. This CDR3 is CASSGTGGGYETQYF. The CDR3 DNA sequence: TGTGCCAGCAGTGGGACAGGGGGCGGTTATGAGACCCAGTACTTC.

This clone was detected only once. This chain links TRBV18 with TRBJ2-7, with a tentative D call TRBD1 (6 bases). CDR1 KGHSH and CDR2 LQKENI come from the germline V gene. The CDR3 totals 14 residues. The ends were cut back, 5 bases at V and 5 bases at J, with 16 bases in the middle. The CDR3, as DNA: TGTGCCAGCTCATCCCCCGCAGGGGAGAACGAGCAGTACTTC. Protein product: CASSSPAGENEQYF.

The genes are TRBV4-2 and TRBJ2-7; the D is unclear. Looked up from germline, CDR1 is LGHNA and CDR2 is YNFKEQ. The length of the CDR3 is 16 residues. The V end was cut by 0 bases, the J end by 1 base, with 13 bases between. The CDR3 region has the DNA TGTGCCAGCAGCCAAGAGGGTGCAGCCGATTCCTACGAGCAGTACTTC. Protein product: CASSQEGAADSYEQYF.

The chain is built from TRBV7-3 and TRBJ2-7; 8 positions agree with TRBD1. This CDR3 has 15 residues. Looked up from germline, CDR1 is SGHTA and CDR2 is FQGTGA. Trimming took 0 bases from V and 7 from J; bases not matched to a gene: 8. DNA of the CDR3: TGTGCCAGCAGCTTAACCACGGACAGGGCGGGGGAGCAGTACTTC. It specifies CASSLTTDRAGEQYF.

V gene TRBV7-3 combines with J gene TRBJ2-3; no reliable D call. This CDR3 has 14 amino acids. Germline assignment: CDR1 SGHTA and CDR2 FQGTGA. Trimming shortened V by 2 bases and J by 2 bases, and 8 bases separated the two germline ends. This chain's CDR3 is CASSLSISTDTQYF. In DNA form, the CDR3 reads TGTGCCAGCAGCTTATCCATCTCCACAGATACGCAGTATTTT.